The clone carrying this TCR beta chain was counted at least ten times. Its antigen is not known. Time point meaning: newly diagnosed GD, antithyroid drugs for less than 3 months. PBMC RNA was the source of the TCR library. V gave up 6 bases and J gave up 0 bases, with 21 bases separating them. CDR3 size: 18 residues. This specimen comes from a study of regulatory T cells in long-lasting Graves disease. Looking at the study overall: Graves' patients diagnosed newly had used antithyroid drugs under 3 months.

Study-level results: It was in persistent disease that TRBV28, TRBJ1-2 and TRBJ2-5 were favored.

Library construction for TCR beta used iRepertoire HTBI primers and Arm-PCR of CDR3 regions. Each CDR3 protein is one row after TCRdb ran MiXCR on the multiplex PCR reads. This table has under 250,000 distinct CDR3 sequences, roughly a fifth appearing once. The sequence derives from a female donor with Graves disease. The sample was peripheral blood mononuclear cells (PBMCs), taken at new diagnosis, from a patient treated with antithyroid drugs. The V and J genes are TRBV12-3 or TRBV12-4 and TRBJ2-1; the D gene is possibly TRBD2 (7 bases). Written as DNA, the CDR3 is TGTGCCAGCAGCCCAAGGGGGGGCCCCGCGAGCTCCTACAATGAGCAGTTCTTC. Its translation is CASSPRGGPASSYNEQFF.